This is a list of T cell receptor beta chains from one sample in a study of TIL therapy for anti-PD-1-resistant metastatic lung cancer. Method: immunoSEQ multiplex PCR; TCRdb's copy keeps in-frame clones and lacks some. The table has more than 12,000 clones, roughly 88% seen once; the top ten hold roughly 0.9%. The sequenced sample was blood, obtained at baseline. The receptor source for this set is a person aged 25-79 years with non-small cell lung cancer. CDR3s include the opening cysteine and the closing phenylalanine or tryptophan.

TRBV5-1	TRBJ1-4	CASSLGRGTGNEKLFF
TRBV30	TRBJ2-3	CAWRGTYTQYF
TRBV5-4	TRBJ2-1	CASSLEDWGNEQFF
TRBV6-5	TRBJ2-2	CASSYYGRRTGELFF
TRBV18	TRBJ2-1	CASSPEQLTRGVEQFF
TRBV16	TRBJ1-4	CASSHLNEKLFF
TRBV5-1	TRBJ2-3	CASSSSPGQGRTDTQYF
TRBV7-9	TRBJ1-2	CASTMGVDGYTF
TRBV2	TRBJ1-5	CASRGQRDQPQHF
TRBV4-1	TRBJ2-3	CASRRDRGSTDTQYF
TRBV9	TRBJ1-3	CASSVGRTGNTIYF
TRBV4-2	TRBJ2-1	CASSQVNNEQFF
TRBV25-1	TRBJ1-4	CASSEFEKLFF
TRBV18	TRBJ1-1	CASSPFRQSVNTEAFF
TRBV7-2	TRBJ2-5	CASSLAGQGETQYF
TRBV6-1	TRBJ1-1	CASSEKGGGFNTEAFF
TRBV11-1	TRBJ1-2	CASSPRAGQGSGYTF
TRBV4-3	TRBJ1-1	CASSQDRLGIIEAFF
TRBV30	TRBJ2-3	CAWSVPGASTDTQYF
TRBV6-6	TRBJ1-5	CASSTLQGARGQPQHF
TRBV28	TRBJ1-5	CASSSLDQPQHF
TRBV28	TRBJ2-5	CASSPPSVVSGTQYF
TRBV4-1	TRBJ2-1	CASSQDRGAYNEQFF
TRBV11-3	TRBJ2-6	CASSNRDRGSGANVLTF
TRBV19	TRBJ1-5	CASKGNAPQRNQPQHF
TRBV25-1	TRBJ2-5	CASSEWETQYF
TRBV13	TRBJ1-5	CASSLWGQPQHF
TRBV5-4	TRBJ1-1	CASSTQQGSGTEAFF
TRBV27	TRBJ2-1	CASSPGTRDSYNEQFF